The present TCR beta chain was sequenced within a study of T cell repertoires in cytomegalovirus infection. Regarding the study as a whole: What dominated the ex vivo response were HLA-C-restricted CMV-specific TCR beta clonotypes.

Of note for this clonotype: As yet, its antigen is unknown.

Germline V gene sequence: CDR1 ENHRY, CDR2 SYGVKD. The CDR3 is 16 amino acids. The germline V and J ends were trimmed by 2 bases and 0 bases, with 13 bases remaining between them. MiXCR was run by TCRdb on the reads, yielding one entry per CDR3 protein. The data hold roughly 920,000 distinct CDR3 sequences, with roughly 31% observed a single time. The chain joins TRBV10-3 to TRBJ1-1; D possibly corresponds to TRBD1 (5 bases). This clonotype was sampled from a human donor in good health (CMV status not recorded). Some clones in this sample may be carry-over from other donors' samples. Sequenced here: cultured CD8+ T cells from PBMCs, sampled from culture after CMV antigen stimulation. The CDR3 DNA follows: TGTGCCATCAGTGAGGAACAGGAATTAATGAACACTGAAGCTTTCTTT. Translated: CAISEEQELMNTEAFF.